A single sample is the source of the 10 T cell receptor beta chains below, sequenced in a study of response to subunit inactivated influenza vaccine. Using its own MiXCR run on the RT-PCR reads, TCRdb lists one record per CDR3 protein. The sample lists roughly 500,000 distinct CDR3 sequences, less than 30% seen once, with around 1.8% in the top ten. The sequences come from CD4+ T cells sorted from PBMCs, collected roughly 5 days after vaccination. The origin of the receptors is a man in his forties or fifties who received an inactivated influenza vaccine.

This clonotype occurred a few times. This rearrangement joins TRBV7-2 to TRBJ2-5, with a possible D match to TRBD2 (6 bases). V was trimmed by 4 bases and J by 7 bases, leaving 10 bases between them. Germline CDR1 is SGHTA and CDR2 is FQGNSA. The CDR3 spans 12 residues. CDR3 region: CASSSYGGTQYF. The CDR3, as DNA: TGTGCCAGCAGCTCATACGGGGGGACCCAGTACTTC.

This clonotype was detected only a few times. The V call is TRBV6-5, the J call TRBJ1-6; D is undetermined. This CDR3 contains 15 residues. V was trimmed by 2 bases and J by 10 bases, leaving 15 bases between them. Germline assignment: CDR1 MNHEY and CDR2 SVGAGI. CDR3 DNA sequence: TGTGCCAGCAGTTACACGGCGAAGGTGGAATCACCCCTCCACTTT. As protein: CASSYTAKVESPLHF.

This clonotype was seen a handful of times. CDR3 sequence reads: CSATRTGELFF. The CDR3 bases are TGCAGTGCTACCCGGACCGGGGAGCTGTTTTTT. The rearrangement uses TRBV20-1 and TRBJ2-2; D is uncertain. Germline CDR1 DFQATT, CDR2 SNEGSKA (reference sequence). The CDR3 runs to 11 residues. V lost 4 bases and J lost 5, with 5 bases in between.

The CDR3 here is CSVGQGGNTEAFF. The DNA for the CDR3 is TGCAGCGTTGGACAGGGAGGGAACACTGAAGCTTTCTTT. J is TRBJ1-1 and V is TRBV29-1; 7 bases are shared with TRBD1. Germline V lookup: CDR1 SQVTM, CDR2 ANQGSEA. V shed 4 bases and J 1 base; nucleotides not matched to a gene: 3. CDR3 length: 13 residues.

The count of this clonotype is one. The chain joins TRBV19 to TRBJ2-1; 7 bases are shared with TRBD2. The V and J ends lost 0 bases and 3 bases, in that order; junction bases with no gene match: 14. CDR1 and CDR2 (germline): LNHDA, SQIVND (reference sequence). The CDR3 length is 19 residues. This CDR3 is CASSIDPPTWTSHYNEQFF. The CDR3 bases are TGTGCCAGTAGTATAGATCCACCCACATGGACTAGTCACTACAATGAGCAGTTCTTC.

The CDR3 coding sequence is TGTGCCAGCAGCTTGGGACAGGGACGGTACAATGAGCAGTTCTTC. Amino acids: CASSLGQGRYNEQFF. The chain joins TRBV5-6 to TRBJ2-1, with 7 bases lining up with TRBD1. J gave up 4 bases and V 0 bases, and 4 bases lay outside the gene matches. The germline V gene has CDR1 SGHDT and CDR2 YYEEEE. This CDR3 region has 15 residues.

This chain connects TRBV15 to TRBJ2-5; unclear D gene. V was pared by 3 bases and J by 0 bases, with 8 bases between. Germline V gives CDR1 LNHNV, CDR2 YYDKDF (reference sequence). The CDR3 runs 14 residues. CDR3 protein: CATSSPLYQETQYF. CDR3 nucleotide sequence: TGTGCCACCAGCAGTCCCTTGTACCAAGAGACCCAGTACTTC.

This clonotype has a handful of counts. This chain links TRBV6-2 or TRBV6-3 with TRBJ2-5; D remains ambiguous. Germline V gene data show CDR1 as MNHEY and CDR2 as SVGEGT. The CDR3 totals 14 residues. V was pared by 4 bases and J by 4 bases, with 13 bases between. The CDR3 sequence: CASSLHGTGETQYF. The DNA for the CDR3 is TGTGCCAGCAGTTTGCACGGAACTGGAGAGACCCAGTACTTC.

This clonotype has more than one count but fewer than ten. The chain is built from TRBV20-1 and TRBJ1-6, with D unresolved. The germline V gene has CDR1 DFQATT and CDR2 SNEGSKA (reference sequence). V lost 0 bases and J 9 bases, leaving 6 bases between the germline ends. This CDR3 region has 12 residues. The CDR3 is CSARDQSSPLHF. The CDR3 DNA is TGCAGTGCTAGAGATCAAAGTTCACCCCTCCACTTT.

The rearrangement links TRBV29-1 to TRBJ1-2, with TRBD1 identical over 7 bases. J was trimmed by 4 bases and V by 7 bases; bases with no gene match: 6. The CDR3 covers 12 residues. Germline V gene lookup returns CDR1 SQVTM and CDR2 ANQGSEA. The CDR3: CSGKGQSYGYTF. CDR3 sequence (DNA): TGCAGCGGGAAGGGACAGAGCTATGGCTACACCTTC.